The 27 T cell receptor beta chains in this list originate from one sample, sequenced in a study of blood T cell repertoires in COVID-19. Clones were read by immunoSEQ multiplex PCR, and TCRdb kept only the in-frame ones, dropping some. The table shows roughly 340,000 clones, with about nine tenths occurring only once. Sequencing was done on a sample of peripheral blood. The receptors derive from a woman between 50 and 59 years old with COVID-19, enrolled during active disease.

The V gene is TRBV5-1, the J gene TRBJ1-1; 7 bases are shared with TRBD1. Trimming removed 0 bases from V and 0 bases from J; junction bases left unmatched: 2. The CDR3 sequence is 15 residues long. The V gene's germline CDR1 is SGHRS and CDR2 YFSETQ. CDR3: CASSLGQGLNTEAFF. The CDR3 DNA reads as TGCGCCAGCAGCTTGGGACAGGGTTTGAACACTGAAGCTTTCTTT.

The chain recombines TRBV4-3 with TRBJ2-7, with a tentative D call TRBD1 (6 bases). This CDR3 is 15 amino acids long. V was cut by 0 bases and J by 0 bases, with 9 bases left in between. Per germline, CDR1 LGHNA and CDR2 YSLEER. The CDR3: CASSQDGGGSYEQYF. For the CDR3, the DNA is TGCGCCAGCAGCCAAGATGGGGGCGGCTCCTACGAGCAGTACTTC.

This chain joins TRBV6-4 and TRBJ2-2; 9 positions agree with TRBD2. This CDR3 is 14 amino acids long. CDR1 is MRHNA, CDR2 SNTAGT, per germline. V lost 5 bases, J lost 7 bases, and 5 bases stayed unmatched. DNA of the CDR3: TGTGCCAGCAGTAACAGAGCGGGAGGCGGGGAGCTGTTTTTT. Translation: CASSNRAGGGELFF.

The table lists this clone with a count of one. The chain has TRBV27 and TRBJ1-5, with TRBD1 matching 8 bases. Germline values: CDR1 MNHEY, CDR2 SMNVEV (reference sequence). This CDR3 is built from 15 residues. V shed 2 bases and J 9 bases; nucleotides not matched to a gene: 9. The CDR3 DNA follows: TGTGCCAGCAGTTTAATTGGACAGGGAATGATGCCCCAGCATTTT. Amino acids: CASSLIGQGMMPQHF.

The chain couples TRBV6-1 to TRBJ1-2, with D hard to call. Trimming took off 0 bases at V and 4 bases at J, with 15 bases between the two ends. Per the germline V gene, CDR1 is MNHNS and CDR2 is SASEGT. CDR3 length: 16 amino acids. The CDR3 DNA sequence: TGTGCCAGCAGTGAAGCTGCGACGGGGTCGAGCTATGGCTACACCTTC. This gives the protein CASSEAATGSSYGYTF.

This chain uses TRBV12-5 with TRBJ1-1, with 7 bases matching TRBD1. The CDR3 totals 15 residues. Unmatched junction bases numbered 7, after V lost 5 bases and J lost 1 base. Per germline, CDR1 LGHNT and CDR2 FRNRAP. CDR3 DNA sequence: TGTGCTAGTGGTCCCCCGGGACAGACGAACACTGAAGCTTTCTTT. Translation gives CASGPPGQTNTEAFF. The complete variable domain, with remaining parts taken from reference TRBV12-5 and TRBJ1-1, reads DARVTQTPRHKVTEMGQEVTMRCQPILGHNTVFWYRQTMMQGLELLAYFRNRAPLDDSGMPKDRFSAEMPDATLATLKIQPSEPRDSAVYFCASGPPGQTNTEAFFGQGTRLTVV.

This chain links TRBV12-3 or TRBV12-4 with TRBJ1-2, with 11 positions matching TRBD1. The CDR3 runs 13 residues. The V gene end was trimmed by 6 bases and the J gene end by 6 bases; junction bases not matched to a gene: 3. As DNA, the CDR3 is TGTGCCAGCAGCCGGACAGGGGGCGATGGCTACACCTTC. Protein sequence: CASSRTGGDGYTF.

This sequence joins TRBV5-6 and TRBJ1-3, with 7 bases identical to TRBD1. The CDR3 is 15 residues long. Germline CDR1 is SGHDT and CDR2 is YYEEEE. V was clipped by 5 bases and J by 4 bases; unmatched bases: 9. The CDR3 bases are TGTGCCAGCAGTTCTGACAGGGTAGGAGGAAACACCATATATTTT. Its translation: CASSSDRVGGNTIYF.

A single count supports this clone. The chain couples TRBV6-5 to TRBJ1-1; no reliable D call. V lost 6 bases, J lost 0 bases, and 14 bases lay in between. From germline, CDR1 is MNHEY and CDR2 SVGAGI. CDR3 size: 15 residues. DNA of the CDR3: TGTGCCAGCAGCTCCGCCCTACAGATGAACACTGAAGCTTTCTTT. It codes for CASSSALQMNTEAFF.

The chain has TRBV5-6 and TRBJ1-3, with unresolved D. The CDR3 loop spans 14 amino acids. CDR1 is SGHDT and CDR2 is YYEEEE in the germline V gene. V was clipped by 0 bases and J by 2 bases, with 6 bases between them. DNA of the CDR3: TGTGCCAGCAGCTTGGGAGAGCCTGGAAACACCATATATTTT. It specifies CASSLGEPGNTIYF. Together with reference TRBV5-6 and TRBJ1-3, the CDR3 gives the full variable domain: DAGVTQSPTHLIKTRGQQVTLRCSPKSGHDTVSWYQQALGQGPQFIFQYYEEEERQRGNFPDRFSGHQFPNYSSELNVNALLLGDSALYLCASSLGEPGNTIYFGEGSWLTVV.

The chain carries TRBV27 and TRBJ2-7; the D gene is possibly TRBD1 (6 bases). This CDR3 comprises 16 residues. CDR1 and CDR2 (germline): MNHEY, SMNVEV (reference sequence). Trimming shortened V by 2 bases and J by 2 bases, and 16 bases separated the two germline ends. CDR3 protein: CASSLAPTGEPYEQYF. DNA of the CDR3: TGTGCCAGCAGTTTAGCCCCGACAGGTGAACCCTACGAGCAGTACTTC.

The CDR3 spells CASSLVSTTNEKLFF. The CDR3 DNA reads TGTGCCAGCAGCTTAGTTAGTACAACTAATGAAAAACTGTTTTTT. The rearrangement joins TRBV7-2 to TRBJ1-4; the D is unclear. CDR1 is SGHTA, CDR2 FQGNSA, per germline. The V end lost 1 base, the J end lost 0 bases, and 6 bases lay between the germline ends. The CDR3 spans 15 residues.

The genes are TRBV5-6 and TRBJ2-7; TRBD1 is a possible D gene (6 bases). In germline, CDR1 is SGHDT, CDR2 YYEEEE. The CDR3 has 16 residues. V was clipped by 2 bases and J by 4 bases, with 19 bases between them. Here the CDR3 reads CASSLRQVLSKYEQYF. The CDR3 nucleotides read TGTGCCAGCAGCTTAAGACAGGTCTTAAGTAAATACGAGCAGTACTTC.

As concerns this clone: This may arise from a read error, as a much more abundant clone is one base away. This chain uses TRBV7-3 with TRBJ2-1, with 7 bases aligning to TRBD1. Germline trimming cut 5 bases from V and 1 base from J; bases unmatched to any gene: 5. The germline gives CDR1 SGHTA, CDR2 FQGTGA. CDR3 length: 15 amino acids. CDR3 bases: TGTGCCAGCAGCCCCGGGACAGCTTCCTACAATGAGCAGTTCTTC. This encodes CASSPGTASYNEQFF.

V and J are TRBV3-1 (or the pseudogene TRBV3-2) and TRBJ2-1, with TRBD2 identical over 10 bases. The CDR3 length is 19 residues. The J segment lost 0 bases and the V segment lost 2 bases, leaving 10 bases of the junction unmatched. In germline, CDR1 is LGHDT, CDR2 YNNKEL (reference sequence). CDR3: CASSQTRGLADSSYNEQFF. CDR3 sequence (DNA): TGTGCCAGCAGCCAAACCCGAGGACTAGCGGATAGCTCCTACAATGAGCAGTTCTTC.

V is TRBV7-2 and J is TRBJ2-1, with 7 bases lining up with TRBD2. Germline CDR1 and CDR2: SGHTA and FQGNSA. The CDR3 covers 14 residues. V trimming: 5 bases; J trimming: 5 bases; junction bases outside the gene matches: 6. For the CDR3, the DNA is TGTGCCAGCAGCCCCGGACTAGTGCACAATGAGCAGTTCTTC. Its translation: CASSPGLVHNEQFF.

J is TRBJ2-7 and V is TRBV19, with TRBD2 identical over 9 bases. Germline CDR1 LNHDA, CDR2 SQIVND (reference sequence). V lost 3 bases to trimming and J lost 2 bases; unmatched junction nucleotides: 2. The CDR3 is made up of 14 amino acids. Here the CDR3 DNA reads TGTGCCAGTAGTATTTCTAGCGGGACCTACGAGCAGTACTTC. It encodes CASSISSGTYEQYF. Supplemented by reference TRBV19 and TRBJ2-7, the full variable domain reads DGGITQSPKYLFRKEGQNVTLSCEQNLNHDAMYWYRQDPGQGLRLIYYSQIVNDFQKGDIAEGYSVSREKKESFPLTVTSAQKNPTAFYLCASSISSGTYEQYFGPGTRLTVT.

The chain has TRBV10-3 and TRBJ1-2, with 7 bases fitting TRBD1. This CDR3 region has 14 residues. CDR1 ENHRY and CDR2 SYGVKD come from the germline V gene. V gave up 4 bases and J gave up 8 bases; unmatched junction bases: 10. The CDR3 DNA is TGTGCCATCAGTGGAGGCGGGACAGTGGACGGCTACACCTTC. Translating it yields CAISGGGTVDGYTF.

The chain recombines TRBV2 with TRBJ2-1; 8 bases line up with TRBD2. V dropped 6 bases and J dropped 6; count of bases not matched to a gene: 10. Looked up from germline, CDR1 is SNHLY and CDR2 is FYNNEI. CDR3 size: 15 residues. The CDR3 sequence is CASSASGRFLNEQFF. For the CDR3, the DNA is TGTGCCAGCAGCGCCAGCGGGAGATTCCTCAATGAGCAGTTCTTC. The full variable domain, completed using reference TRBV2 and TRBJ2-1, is EPEVTQTPSHQVTQMGQEVILRCVPISNHLYFYWYRQILGQKVEFLVSFYNNEISEKSEIFDDQFSVERPDGSNFTLKIRSTKLEDSAMYFCASSASGRFLNEQFFGPGTRLTVL.

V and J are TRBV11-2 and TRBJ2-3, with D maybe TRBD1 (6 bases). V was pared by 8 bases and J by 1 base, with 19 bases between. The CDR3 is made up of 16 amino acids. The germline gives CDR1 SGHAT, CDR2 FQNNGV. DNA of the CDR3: TGTGCCAGCGGGGGCCCTTGGACGGGCCGCACAGATACGCAGTATTTT. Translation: CASGGPWTGRTDTQYF.

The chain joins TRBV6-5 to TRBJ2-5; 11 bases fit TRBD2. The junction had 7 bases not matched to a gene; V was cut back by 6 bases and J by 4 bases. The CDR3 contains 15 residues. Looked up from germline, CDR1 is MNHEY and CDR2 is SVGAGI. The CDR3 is CASRPLAGGRETQYF. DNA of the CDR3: TGTGCCAGCAGACCATTAGCGGGAGGGCGAGAGACCCAGTACTTC.

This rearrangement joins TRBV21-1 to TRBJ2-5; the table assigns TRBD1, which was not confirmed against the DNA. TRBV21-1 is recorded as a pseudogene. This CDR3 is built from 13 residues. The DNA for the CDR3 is TGTGCCAGCAGCACGGGACAGCAAGAGACCCAGTACTTC. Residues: CASSTGQQETQYF.

The DNA of the CDR3 is TGTGCCAGCAGCGCACCGGACAGGGTATCGTATGCTTTCTTT. This sequence encodes CASSAPDRVSYAFF. The chain recombines TRBV5-4 with TRBJ1-1; 8 nucleotides match TRBD1. CDR1 and CDR2 from the germline V gene are SGHNT and YYREEE (reference sequence). This CDR3 spans 14 amino acids. V shed 4 bases and J 11 bases; nucleotides not matched to a gene: 13.

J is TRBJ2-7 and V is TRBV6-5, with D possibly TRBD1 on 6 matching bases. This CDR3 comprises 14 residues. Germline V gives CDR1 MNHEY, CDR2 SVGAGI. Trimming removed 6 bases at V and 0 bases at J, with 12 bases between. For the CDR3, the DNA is TGTGCCAGCAGCAGGGGCTTGGGCTCCTACGAGCAGTACTTC. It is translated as CASSRGLGSYEQYF.

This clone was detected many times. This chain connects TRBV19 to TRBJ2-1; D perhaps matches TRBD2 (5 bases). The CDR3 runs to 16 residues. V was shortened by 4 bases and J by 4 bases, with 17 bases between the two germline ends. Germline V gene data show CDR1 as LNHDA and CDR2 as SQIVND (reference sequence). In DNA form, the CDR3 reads TGTGCCAGTAGTACCCGCCGGACTTCTCGATACAATGAGCAGTTCTTC. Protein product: CASSTRRTSRYNEQFF.

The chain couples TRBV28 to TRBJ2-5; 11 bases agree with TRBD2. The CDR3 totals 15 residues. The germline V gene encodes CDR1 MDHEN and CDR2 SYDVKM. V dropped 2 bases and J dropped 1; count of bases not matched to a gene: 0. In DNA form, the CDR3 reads TGTGCCAGCAGTTTAACTAGCGGGGGCCAAGAGACCCAGTACTTC. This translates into CASSLTSGGQETQYF.

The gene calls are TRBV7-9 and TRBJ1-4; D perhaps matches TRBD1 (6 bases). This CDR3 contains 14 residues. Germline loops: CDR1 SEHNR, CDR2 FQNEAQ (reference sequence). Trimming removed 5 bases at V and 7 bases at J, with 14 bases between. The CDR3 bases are TGTGCCAGCAGCCTACAGGGAAGGGGTGAAAAACTGTTTTTT. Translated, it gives CASSLQGRGEKLFF.